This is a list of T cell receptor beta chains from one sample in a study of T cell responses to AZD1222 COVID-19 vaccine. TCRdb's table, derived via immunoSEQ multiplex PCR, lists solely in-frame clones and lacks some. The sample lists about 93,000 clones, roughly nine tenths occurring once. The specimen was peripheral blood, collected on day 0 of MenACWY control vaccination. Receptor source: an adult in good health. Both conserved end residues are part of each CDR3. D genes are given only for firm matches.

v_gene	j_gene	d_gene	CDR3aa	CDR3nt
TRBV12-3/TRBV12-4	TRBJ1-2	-	CASSPGTVYGYTF	TGTGCCAGCAGTCCCGGGACGGTCTATGGCTACACCTTC
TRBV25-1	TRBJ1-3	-	CASSESRLTGNTIYF	TGTGCCAGCAGTGAATCCCGGCTAACTGGAAACACCATATATTTT
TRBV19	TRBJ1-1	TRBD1	CASSIISGTGSTEAFF	TGTGCCAGTAGTATAATTTCCGGGACAGGGAGCACTGAAGCTTTCTTT
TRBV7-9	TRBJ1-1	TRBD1	CASSLGRDSGRAEAFF	TGTGCCAGCAGCTTAGGGAGGGACAGTGGGAGAGCTGAAGCTTTCTTT
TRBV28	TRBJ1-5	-	CASSKDTWGNQPQHF	TGTGCCAGCAGCAAGGATACCTGGGGCAATCAGCCCCAGCATTTT
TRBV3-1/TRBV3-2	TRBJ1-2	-	CASSRKIGTGYGYTF	TGTGCCAGCAGCCGAAAGATCGGGACGGGCTATGGCTACACCTTC
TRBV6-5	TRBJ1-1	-	CASSYSRTEAFF	TGTGCCAGCAGTTACTCGAGGACTGAAGCTTTCTTT
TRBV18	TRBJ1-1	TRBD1	CASSPGTGGTEAFF	TGTGCCAGCTCACCCGGGACAGGAGGCACTGAAGCTTTCTTT
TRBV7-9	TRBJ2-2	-	CASSFGRANTGELFF	TGTGCCAGCAGCTTTGGCAGGGCTAACACCGGGGAGCTGTTTTTT
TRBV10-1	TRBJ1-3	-	CASRWDYAGNTIYF	TGCGCCAGCAGGTGGGATTACGCTGGAAACACCATATATTTT